The 2 T cell receptor beta chains below were found in one sample sequenced in a study of glioma-infiltrating T cells after dendritic cell vaccination. Time point given: after dendritic cell vaccination, including at tumor progression/relapse. The table came from immunoSEQ multiplex PCR; TCRdb's copy has only in-frame clones and leaves some out. The sample records 90,000 or so clones, about 81% being singletons. Sequenced here: blood, sampled after dendritic cell vaccination. The receptors originated from a human donor with glioblastoma.

The chain links TRBV23-1 to TRBJ2-7; 7 nucleotides line up with TRBD1. TRBV23-1 is recorded as an ORF, its role being uncertain. The CDR3 loop spans 14 amino acids. J was trimmed by 2 bases and V by 7 bases; bases with no gene match: 8. This chain's CDR3 is CASTERDRAYEQYF. For the CDR3, the DNA is TGCGCCAGCACAGAACGGGACAGAGCCTACGAGCAGTACTTC.

J is TRBJ1-6 and V is TRBV9; D unresolved. This CDR3 is 16 amino acids long. V lost 3 bases and J lost 0, with 10 bases in between. Per germline, CDR1 SGDLS and CDR2 YYNGEE. The DNA for the CDR3 is TGTGCCAGCAGCGCTGAGGTCAGCTCCTATAATTCACCCCTCCACTTT. Amino acids: CASSAEVSSYNSPLHF.